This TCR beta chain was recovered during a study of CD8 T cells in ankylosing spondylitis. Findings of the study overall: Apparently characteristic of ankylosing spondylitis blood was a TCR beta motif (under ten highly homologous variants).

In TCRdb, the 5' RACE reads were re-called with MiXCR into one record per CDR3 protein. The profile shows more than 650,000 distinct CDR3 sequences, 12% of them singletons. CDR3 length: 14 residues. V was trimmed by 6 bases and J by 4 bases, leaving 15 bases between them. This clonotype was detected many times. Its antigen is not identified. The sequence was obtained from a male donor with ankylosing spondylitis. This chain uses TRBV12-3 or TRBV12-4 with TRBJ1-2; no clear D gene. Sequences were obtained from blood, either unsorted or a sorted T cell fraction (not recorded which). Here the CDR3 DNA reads TGTGCCAGCAGCCCAGAGTTGGCGGGCTATGGCTACACCTTC. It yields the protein CASSPELAGYGYTF.